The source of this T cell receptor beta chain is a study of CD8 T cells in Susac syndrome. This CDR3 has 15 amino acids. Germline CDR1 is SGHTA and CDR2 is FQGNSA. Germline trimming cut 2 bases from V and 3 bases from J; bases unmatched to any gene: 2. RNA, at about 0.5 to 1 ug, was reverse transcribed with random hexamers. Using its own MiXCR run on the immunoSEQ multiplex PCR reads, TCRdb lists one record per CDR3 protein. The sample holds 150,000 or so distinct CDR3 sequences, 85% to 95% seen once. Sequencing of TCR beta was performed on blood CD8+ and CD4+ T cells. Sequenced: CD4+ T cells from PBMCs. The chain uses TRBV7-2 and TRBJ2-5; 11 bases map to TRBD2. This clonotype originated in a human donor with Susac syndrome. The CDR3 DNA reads TGTGCCAGCAGCTTACAGGGACTAGCGGAAGAGACCCAGTACTTC. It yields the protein CASSLQGLAEETQYF.